This T cell receptor (beta chain) was obtained from a study of shared clonotypes between healthy human individuals. Clones were read by immunoSEQ multiplex PCR, and TCRdb kept only the in-frame ones, dropping some. In the table there are some 1 million clones, about 76% of which are singletons. This clone was observed at least ten times. Sequencing input: memory CD4+ T cells sorted from blood. Described subset: CD45RA-negative fraction. This clonotype was obtained from a man between 18 and 29 years old in good health.

This CDR3 is CATLDPFYGYTF. The CDR3 DNA follows: TGTGCCACCCTAGATCCTTTCTATGGCTACACCTTC. V is TRBV19 and J is TRBJ1-2, with D unclear. Trimming cost V 10 bases and J 4 bases, with 13 bases left between them. Germline V gives CDR1 LNHDA, CDR2 SQIVND (reference sequence). CDR3 length equals 12 residues.